Reported below is one T cell receptor (beta chain). The data are from a study of blood T cell repertoires in COVID-19. About the study: The United States, Italy and Spain provided the acute and convalescent COVID-19 samples. PBMCs, B-cell-depleted T cells, or T cells provided the cDNA or gDNA that made up the material.

The CDR3 is made up of 15 amino acids. Germline V CDR1 and CDR2: SGHNT, YYREEE (reference sequence). V dropped 1 base and J dropped 1; count of bases not matched to a gene: 1. Per the original methods: The authors estimated nucleated cell counts from reference gene primer amplification. Profiled with immunoSEQ multiplex PCR; TCRdb holds only in-frame clones, not every one. From that table come the V and J calls and clone size; the DNA was used to work out D and trimming. The table shows a few hundred thousand clones, with approximately 89% occurring only once. The clonotype was recovered from a woman aged 40 to 50 who had recovered from COVID-19. The chain joins TRBV5-4 to TRBJ2-3; 9 bases are a match to TRBD1. Sequenced material: peripheral blood. The DNA for the CDR3 is TGTGCCAGCAGCTTGCGGACAGGGGGCACAGATACGCAGTATTTT. This gives the protein CASSLRTGGTDTQYF.